This TCR beta chain appears in the sequencing data of a study of beta chain features in type 1 diabetes. Study observations and caveats: Across all four CD4+ subsets, people with type 1 diabetes showed modestly shorter TCRB CDR3s. Cells with high TCR expression could be over-represented when cDNA is sequenced. For TCRB rearrangement, an influence of HLA type remained unresolved here.

The sequenced template was cDNA made from the entire isolated RNA. Here immunoSEQ multiplex PCR was the method, and the copy in TCRdb shows in-frame clones only, minus some. Of under 300,000 clones listed, about 11% are singletons. Naive, central memory, regulatory and stem cell-like memory cells within the CD4+ compartment were sorted using CD45RO/CCR7/CD25/CD127/CD95/CD27. From germline, CDR1 is SGHRS and CDR2 YFSETQ. The CDR3 runs to 13 residues. V lost 4 bases and J lost 6, with 13 bases in between. Notes on this clone: Its cognate antigen is unknown.

The chain carries TRBV5-1 and TRBJ1-2; D gene uncertain. Sequenced: naive CD4+ T cells from blood. This clonotype was obtained from a man aged 25-45 years with type 1 diabetes. In DNA form, the CDR3 reads TGCGCCAGCAGCAACGATGGGCGAGATGGCTACACCTTC. Protein: CASSNDGRDGYTF.